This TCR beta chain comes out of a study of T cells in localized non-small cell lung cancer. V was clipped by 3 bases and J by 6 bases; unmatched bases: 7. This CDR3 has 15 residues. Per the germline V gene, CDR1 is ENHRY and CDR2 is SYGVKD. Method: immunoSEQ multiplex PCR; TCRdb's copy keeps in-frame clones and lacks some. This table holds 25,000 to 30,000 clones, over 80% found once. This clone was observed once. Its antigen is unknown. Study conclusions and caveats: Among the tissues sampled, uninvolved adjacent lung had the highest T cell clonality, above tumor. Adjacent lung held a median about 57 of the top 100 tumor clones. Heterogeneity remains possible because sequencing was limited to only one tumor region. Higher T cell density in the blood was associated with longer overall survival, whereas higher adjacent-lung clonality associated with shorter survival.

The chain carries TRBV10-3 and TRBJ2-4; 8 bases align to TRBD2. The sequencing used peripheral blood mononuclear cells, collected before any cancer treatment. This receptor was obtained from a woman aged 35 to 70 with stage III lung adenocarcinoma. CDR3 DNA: TGTGCCATCAGTGAAGGGACGGCGGGAGGAAACATTCAGTACTTC. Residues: CAISEGTAGGNIQYF.